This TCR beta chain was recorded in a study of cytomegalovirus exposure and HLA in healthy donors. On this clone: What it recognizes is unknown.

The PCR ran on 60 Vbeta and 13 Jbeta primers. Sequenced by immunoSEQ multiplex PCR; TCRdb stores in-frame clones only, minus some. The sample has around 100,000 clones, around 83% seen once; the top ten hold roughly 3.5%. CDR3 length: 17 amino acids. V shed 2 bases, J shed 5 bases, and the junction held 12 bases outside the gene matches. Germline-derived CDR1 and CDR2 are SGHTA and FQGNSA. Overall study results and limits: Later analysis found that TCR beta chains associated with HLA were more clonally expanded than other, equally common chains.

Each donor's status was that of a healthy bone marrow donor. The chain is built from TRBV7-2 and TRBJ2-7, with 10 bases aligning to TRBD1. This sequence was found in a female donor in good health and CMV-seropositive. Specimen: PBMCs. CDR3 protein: CASSLFGGTGESHEQYF. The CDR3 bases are TGTGCCAGCAGCTTATTTGGAGGGACAGGGGAATCCCACGAGCAGTACTTC.